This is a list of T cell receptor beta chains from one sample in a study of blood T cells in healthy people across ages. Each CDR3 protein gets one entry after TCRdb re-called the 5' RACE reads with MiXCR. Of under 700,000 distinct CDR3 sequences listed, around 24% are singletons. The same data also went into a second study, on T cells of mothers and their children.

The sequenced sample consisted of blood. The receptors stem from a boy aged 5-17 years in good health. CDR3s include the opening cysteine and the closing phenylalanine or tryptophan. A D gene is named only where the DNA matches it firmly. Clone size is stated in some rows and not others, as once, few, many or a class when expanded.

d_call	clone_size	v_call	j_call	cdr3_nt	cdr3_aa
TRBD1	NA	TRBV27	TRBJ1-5	TGTGCCAGCAGTACCTCAATGGGACAGGTGGGATCTCAGCCCCAGCATTTT	CASSTSMGQVGSQPQHF
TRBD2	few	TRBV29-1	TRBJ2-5	TGCAGCGTTGACAAACTAGCGGGCCTTGAAGAGACCCAGTACTTC	CSVDKLAGLEETQYF
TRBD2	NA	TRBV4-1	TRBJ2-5	TGCGCCAGCAGCCACGGACGGGGGGAAGAGACCCAGTACTTC	CASSHGRGEETQYF
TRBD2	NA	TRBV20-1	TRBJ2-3	TGCAGTGCTTGGGGGACTAGCTTGGAGGCGCAGTATTTT	CSAWGTSLEAQYF
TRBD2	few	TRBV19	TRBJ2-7	TGTGCCAGTAGTCCGGGGGAGGGGTACGAGCAGTACTTC	CASSPGEGYEQYF
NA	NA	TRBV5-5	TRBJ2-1	TGTGCCAGCAGCCAAACCTGGGGTTACGAGCAGTTCTTC	CASSQTWGYEQFF
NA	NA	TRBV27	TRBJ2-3	TGTGCCAGCAGTTTATCTAGCGCAAATACGCAGTATTTT	CASSLSSANTQYF
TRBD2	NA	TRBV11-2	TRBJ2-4	TGTGCCAGCAGCTTAGCTAGCGGGAGTCTGAGCAAAAACATTCAGTACTTC	CASSLASGSLSKNIQYF
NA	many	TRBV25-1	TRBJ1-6	TGTGCCAGCAGTGTGCCGGCGGATAATTCACCCCTCCACTTT	CASSVPADNSPLHF
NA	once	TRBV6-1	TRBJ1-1	TGTGCCAGCAATAAGGCCTTGAGGACCCTAATGAACACTGAAGCTTTCTTT	CASNKALRTLMNTEAFF
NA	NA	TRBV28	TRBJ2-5	TGTGCCAGCAGCAAGAGCGGCGCAAACGCCCAAGAGACCCAGTACTTC	CASSKSGANAQETQYF
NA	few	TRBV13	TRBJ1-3	TGTGCCAGCAGCTCCTGGACGGGAACCTCTGGAAACACCATATATTTT	CASSSWTGTSGNTIYF
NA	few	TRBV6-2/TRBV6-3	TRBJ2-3	TGTGCCAGCAGTTATTCACCGCGGGGCACAGATACGCAGTATTTT	CASSYSPRGTDTQYF
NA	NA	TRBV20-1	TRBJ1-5	TGCAGTCCTAGGCCAGTGGTAAATCAGCCCCAGCATTTT	CSPRPVVNQPQHF
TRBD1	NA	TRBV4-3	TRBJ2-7	TGCGCCAGCAGCCAAGATCCGACAGGGGGCGGCGAGCAGTACTTC	CASSQDPTGGGEQYF
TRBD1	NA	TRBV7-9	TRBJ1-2	TGTGCCAGCAGCCCAGGGACAGTTCTCTATGGCTACACCTTC	CASSPGTVLYGYTF
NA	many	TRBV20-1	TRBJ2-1	TGCAGTGCTACAGCCCTGGATGAGCAGTTCTTC	CSATALDEQFF
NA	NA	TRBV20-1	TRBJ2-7	TGCAGTGCTAGAGATTATCGGGTTCCCTCCTACGAGCAGTACTTC	CSARDYRVPSYEQYF
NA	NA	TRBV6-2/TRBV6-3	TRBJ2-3	TGTGCCAGCTCCTCAGCCGCGTCGTCGGCCCCCAACTTTTTT	CASSSAASSAPNFF
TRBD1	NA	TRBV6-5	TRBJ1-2	TGTGCCAGCAGTTACTCGACAGGGGGCCACTATGGCTACACCTTC	CASSYSTGGHYGYTF
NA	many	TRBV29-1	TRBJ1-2	TGCAGTGTTGAAACTGGGACGGCCGGTTTGCGGGGGGGCTACACCTTC	CSVETGTAGLRGGYTF
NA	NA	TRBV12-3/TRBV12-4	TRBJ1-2	TGTGCCAGCAGCTCGCGACGGTCTAGAACTTCCGACTACACCTTC	CASSSRRSRTSDYTF
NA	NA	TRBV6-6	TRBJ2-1	TGTGCCAGCGGGGAAGGGGTCAATGAGCAGTTCTTC	CASGEGVNEQFF
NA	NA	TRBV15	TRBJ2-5	TGTGCCACCAGCAGAGACCAAGAGACCCAGTACTTC	CATSRDQETQYF
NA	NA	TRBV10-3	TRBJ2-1	TGTGCCATCAGTGAGTCGATCAAAGGAGGGGCCCTCAATGAGCAGTTCTTC	CAISESIKGGALNEQFF
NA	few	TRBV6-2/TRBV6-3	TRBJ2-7	TGTGCCAGCAGCCCGGCGGGGGACACCTACGAGCAGTACTTC	CASSPAGDTYEQYF
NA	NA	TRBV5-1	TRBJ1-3	TGCGCCAGCAGCGCGACCAACTCTGGAAACACCATATATTTT	CASSATNSGNTIYF
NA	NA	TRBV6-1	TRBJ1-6	TGTGCCAGCAGTGAACAGGGAAGGCCACCCCTCCACTTT	CASSEQGRPPLHF
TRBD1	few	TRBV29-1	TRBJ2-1	TGCAGCGTTGAAGATCTTTGGGACAGGGGAAACAATGAGCAGTTCTTC	CSVEDLWDRGNNEQFF
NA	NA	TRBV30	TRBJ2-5	TGTGCCGCCACCGGAGAGACCCAGTACTTC	CAATGETQYF
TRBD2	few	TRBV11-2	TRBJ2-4	TGTGCCAGCAGCCGCTCACCGACTAGCGAAAACATTCAGTACTTC	CASSRSPTSENIQYF
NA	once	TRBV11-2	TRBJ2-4	TGTGCCAGCAGCTTATCGAGGGGGGACAAAAACATTCAGTACTTC	CASSLSRGDKNIQYF
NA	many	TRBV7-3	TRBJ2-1	TGTGCCAGCAGCCCCCCACGTCGCAAAGGAGGGTATGGTGAGCAGTTCTTC	CASSPPRRKGGYGEQFF
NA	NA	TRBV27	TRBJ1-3	TGTGCCAGCAGTCCCCTCGGGTTCAAGGACAGCTCTGGAAACACCATATATTTT	CASSPLGFKDSSGNTIYF
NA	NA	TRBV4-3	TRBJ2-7	TGCGCCAGCAGCCAAGTTCCAGACTCCTACGAGCAGTACTTC	CASSQVPDSYEQYF
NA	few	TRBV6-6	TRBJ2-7	TGTGCCAGCTCGGGAACGAGCTCCTACGAGCAGTACTTC	CASSGTSSYEQYF
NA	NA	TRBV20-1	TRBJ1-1	TGCAGTGCTAGAGAAGGGGCAGCCAACACTGAAGCTTTCTTT	CSAREGAANTEAFF
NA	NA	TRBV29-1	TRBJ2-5	TGCAGCGTAACCGGGAACCAAGAGCCCCAGTACTTC	CSVTGNQEPQYF
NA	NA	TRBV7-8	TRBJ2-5	TGTGCCAGCAGCTTAGGACCCGCGGAGACCCAGTACTTC	CASSLGPAETQYF
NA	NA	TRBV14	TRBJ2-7	TGTGCCAGCAGCACGGGACTCCCTTCCGAGCAGTACTTC	CASSTGLPSEQYF
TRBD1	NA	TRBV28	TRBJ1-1	TGTGCCAGCAGACGGACAGGGTGGAACACTGAAGCTTTCTTT	CASRRTGWNTEAFF
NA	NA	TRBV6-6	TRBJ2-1	TGTGCCAGTTCCACCATGGTGGGGTCGCAGTTCTTC	CASSTMVGSQFF
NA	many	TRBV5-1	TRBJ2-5	TGCGCCAGCAGCCGAAATTCGTGGCGGGATTGGTCAGAGACCCAGTACTTC	CASSRNSWRDWSETQYF